Given below is one TCR beta chain in context. The data stem from a study of control samples from healthy donors and cancer patients. Germline V CDR1 and CDR2: SNHLY, FYNNEI. The CDR3 is made up of 13 amino acids. With 4 bases removed from V and 1 base from J, the gap between germline ends came to 7 bases. Using immunoSEQ multiplex PCR, the repertoire was profiled, and TCRdb retains in-frame clones only, with some absent. The data contain some 130,000 clones, roughly 89% of them singletons. The V and J genes are TRBV2 and TRBJ1-1; the D gene is possibly TRBD1 (6 bases). This TCR was sampled from a young man in good health. The sequenced material came from blood. DNA for the CDR3: TGTGCCAGCAGTGGACAGGCGAACACTGAAGCTTTCTTT. Translated, it gives CASSGQANTEAFF. Full variable domain (missing parts from reference TRBV2 and TRBJ1-1): EPEVTQTPSHQVTQMGQEVILRCVPISNHLYFYWYRQILGQKVEFLVSFYNNEISEKSEIFDDQFSVERPDGSNFTLKIRSTKLEDSAMYFCASSGQANTEAFFGQGTRLTVV.